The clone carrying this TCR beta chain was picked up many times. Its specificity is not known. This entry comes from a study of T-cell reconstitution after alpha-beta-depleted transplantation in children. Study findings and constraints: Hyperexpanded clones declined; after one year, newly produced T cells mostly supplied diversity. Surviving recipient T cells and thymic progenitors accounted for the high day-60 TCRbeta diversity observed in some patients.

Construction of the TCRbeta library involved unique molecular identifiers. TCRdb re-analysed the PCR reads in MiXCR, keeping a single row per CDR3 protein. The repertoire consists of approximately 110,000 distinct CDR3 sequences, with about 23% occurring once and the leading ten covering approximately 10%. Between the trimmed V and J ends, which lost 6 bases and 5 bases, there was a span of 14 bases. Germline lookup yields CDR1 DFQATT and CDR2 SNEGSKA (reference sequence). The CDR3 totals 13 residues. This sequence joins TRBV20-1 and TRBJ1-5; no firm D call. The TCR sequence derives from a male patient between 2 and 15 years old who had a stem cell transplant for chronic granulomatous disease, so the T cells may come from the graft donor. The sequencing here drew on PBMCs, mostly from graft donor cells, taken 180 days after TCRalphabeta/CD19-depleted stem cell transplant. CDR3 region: CSAVDELHQPQHF. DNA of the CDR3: TGCAGTGCCGTCGATGAGTTGCATCAGCCCCAGCATTTT.